The 16 T cell receptor beta chains in this list originate from one sample, sequenced in a study of cytomegalovirus exposure and HLA in healthy donors. Measured with immunoSEQ multiplex PCR; TCRdb has only the in-frame clones, and not every one. The sample holds 80,000 to 95,000 clones, roughly 95% seen once. The material sequenced was PBMCs. The receptor set was obtained from a young woman in good health and CMV-seronegative.

The chain joins TRBV11-2 to TRBJ1-6, with 8 bases lining up with TRBD1. Germline V lookup: CDR1 SGHAT, CDR2 FQNNGV. This CDR3 has 15 amino acids. Trimming took 1 base from V and 9 from J; bases not matched to a gene: 5. The CDR3 is CASSLGAGGGSPLHF. The CDR3, as DNA: TGTGCCAGCAGCTTAGGAGCAGGGGGCGGTTCACCCCTCCACTTT. Combining the CDR3 with reference TRBV11-2 and TRBJ1-6 gives the whole variable domain EAGVAQSPRYKIIEKRQSVAFWCNPISGHATLYWYQQILGQGPKLLIQFQNNGVVDDSQLPKDRFSAERLKGVDSTLKIQPAKLEDSAVYLCASSLGAGGGSPLHFGNGTRLTVT.

CDR3 residues: CASSYSSQGETQYF. CDR3 bases: TGTGCCAGCAGTTACTCTTCCCAGGGGGAGACCCAGTACTTC. The chain joins TRBV6-5 to TRBJ2-5; tentatively, D is TRBD1 (6 bases). This CDR3 spans 14 amino acids. Per the germline V gene, CDR1 is MNHEY and CDR2 is SVGAGI. V gave up 0 bases and J gave up 5 bases, with 10 bases separating them.

V and J are TRBV11-2 and TRBJ2-1; 13 bases line up with TRBD2. Germline CDR1 reads SGHAT; CDR2 reads FQNNGV. This CDR3 has 18 amino acids. The junction had 5 bases not matched to a gene; V was cut back by 3 bases and J by 0 bases. The CDR3 loop reads CASSFTSGRAFSYNEQFF. DNA of the CDR3: TGTGCCAGCAGCTTTACTAGCGGGAGGGCCTTCTCCTACAATGAGCAGTTCTTC.

CDR3: CASFSGTSYEQYF. The CDR3 DNA reads as TGTGCCAGCTTTAGCGGGACCTCCTACGAGCAGTACTTC. This sequence joins TRBV25-1 and TRBJ2-7, with TRBD2 identical over 8 bases. Unmatched junction bases numbered 3, after V lost 8 bases and J lost 0 bases. CDR3 size: 13 residues. Germline V CDR1 and CDR2: MGHDK, SYGVNS.

The genes are TRBV27 and TRBJ2-5; D gene uncertain. Germline CDR1 reads MNHEY; CDR2 reads SMNVEV (reference sequence). Trimming cost V 0 bases and J 5 bases, with 4 bases left between them. The length of the CDR3 is 12 residues. The CDR3 region is CASSLSGETQYF. CDR3 DNA sequence: TGTGCCAGCAGTTTATCCGGGGAGACCCAGTACTTC.

V is TRBV7-8 and J is TRBJ1-1; the D gene is possibly TRBD1 (6 bases). Trimming pared 1 base from V and 2 bases from J, leaving 14 bases between. This CDR3 spans 16 amino acids. The germline V gene encodes CDR1 SGHVS and CDR2 FQNEAQ. CDR3 coding DNA: TGTGCCAGCAGCTTAGTAGGAGACAGGTTAAACACTGAAGCTTTCTTT. Its translation is CASSLVGDRLNTEAFF.

This clone occurred once. The chain combines TRBV27 with TRBJ2-5; 8 nucleotides match TRBD1. The CDR3 spans 14 residues. Trimming cost V 3 bases and J 5 bases; bases outside gene matches: 5. From germline, CDR1 is MNHEY and CDR2 SMNVEV (reference sequence). The CDR3 is CASSFSGGRETQYF. The DNA for the CDR3 is TGTGCCAGCAGTTTTTCAGGGGGCAGGGAGACCCAGTACTTC.

The gene calls are TRBV10-3 and TRBJ1-1, with 7 nucleotides matching TRBD1. The CDR3 totals 16 residues. V shed 3 bases and J 5 bases; nucleotides not matched to a gene: 12. Germline CDR1 ENHRY, CDR2 SYGVKD. The CDR3 DNA reads TGTGCCATCAGTGACCAACAGGGGAGTGGTCGGACTGAAGCTTTCTTT. Translation: CAISDQQGSGRTEAFF.

V usage is TRBV4-1 and J usage is TRBJ2-1; 14 bases are a match to TRBD2. CDR1 MGHRA and CDR2 YSYEKL come from the germline V gene. The V and J ends lost 5 bases and 7 bases, in that order; junction bases with no gene match: 7. The CDR3 spans 16 residues. The CDR3 loop is CASSLTSGRVGNEQFF. Written as DNA, the CDR3 is TGCGCCAGCAGCTTGACTAGCGGGAGGGTGGGGAATGAGCAGTTCTTC.

This sequence joins TRBV6-5 and TRBJ2-7; TRBD1 aligns across 7 bases. V lost 4 bases to trimming and J lost 4 bases; unmatched junction nucleotides: 4. This CDR3 has 13 residues. The germline V gene has CDR1 MNHEY and CDR2 SVGAGI. The CDR3 nucleotides read TGTGCCAGCAGTTTATACAGGGGTTACGAGCAGTACTTC. Its protein is CASSLYRGYEQYF.

The chain recombines TRBV15 with TRBJ1-6; the match to TRBD1 covers 7 bases. V gave up 0 bases and J gave up 6 bases; unmatched junction bases: 8. CDR1 LNHNV and CDR2 YYDKDF come from the germline V gene (reference sequence). CDR3 length: 17 residues. The chain's CDR3 is CATSRDPLDRANSPLHF. The CDR3 nucleotides read TGTGCCACCAGCAGAGATCCTCTTGACAGGGCTAATTCACCCCTCCACTTT.

This clone appeared a single time. The CDR3: CASSDGTDNQPQHF. CDR3 in DNA: TGTGCCAGCAGTGACGGGACAGACAATCAGCCCCAGCATTTT. This chain uses TRBV6-1 with TRBJ1-5; 7 nucleotides align to TRBD1. The germline V gene encodes CDR1 MNHNS and CDR2 SASEGT. Trimming cost V 3 bases and J 3 bases; bases outside gene matches: 2. The CDR3 contains 14 residues.

The CDR3 reads CASSFLTGDSYNEQFF. The CDR3 DNA sequence: TGTGCCAGCAGCTTCCTAACGGGGGACAGTTACAATGAGCAGTTCTTC. The chain joins TRBV7-6 to TRBJ2-1, with D maybe TRBD1 (7 bases). The germline gives CDR1 SGHVS, CDR2 FNYEAQ. With 3 bases removed from V and 4 bases from J, the gap between germline ends came to 16 bases. This CDR3 contains 16 residues.

This rearrangement joins TRBV10-3 to TRBJ2-1; TRBD2 aligns across 8 bases. CDR1 is ENHRY, CDR2 SYGVKD, per germline. The CDR3 spans 15 residues. Losses at the gene ends were 3 bases for V and 6 bases for J; bases not matched to a gene: 7. CDR3 coding DNA: TGTGCCATCAGTGACGGGAGGGGAGGAGTCAATGAGCAGTTCTTC. Translating gives CAISDGRGGVNEQFF.

V is TRBV5-1 and J is TRBJ2-7; maybe TRBD2 (5 bases). The CDR3 is made up of 15 amino acids. Germline-derived CDR1 and CDR2 are SGHRS and YFSETQ. V was cut by 7 bases and J by 3 bases, with 20 bases left in between. For the CDR3, the DNA is TGCGCCAGCCGTCTCGGACTGTCCGGGCACTACGAGCAGTACTTC. This encodes CASRLGLSGHYEQYF.

The rearrangement joins TRBV9 to TRBJ1-3; no clear D. The CDR3 covers 14 residues. CDR1 is SGDLS and CDR2 is YYNGEE in the germline V gene. Trimming removed 1 base at V and 4 bases at J, with 9 bases between. This CDR3 is CASSVQSAGNTIYF. The DNA for the CDR3 is TGTGCCAGCAGCGTACAATCAGCGGGAAACACCATATATTTT.